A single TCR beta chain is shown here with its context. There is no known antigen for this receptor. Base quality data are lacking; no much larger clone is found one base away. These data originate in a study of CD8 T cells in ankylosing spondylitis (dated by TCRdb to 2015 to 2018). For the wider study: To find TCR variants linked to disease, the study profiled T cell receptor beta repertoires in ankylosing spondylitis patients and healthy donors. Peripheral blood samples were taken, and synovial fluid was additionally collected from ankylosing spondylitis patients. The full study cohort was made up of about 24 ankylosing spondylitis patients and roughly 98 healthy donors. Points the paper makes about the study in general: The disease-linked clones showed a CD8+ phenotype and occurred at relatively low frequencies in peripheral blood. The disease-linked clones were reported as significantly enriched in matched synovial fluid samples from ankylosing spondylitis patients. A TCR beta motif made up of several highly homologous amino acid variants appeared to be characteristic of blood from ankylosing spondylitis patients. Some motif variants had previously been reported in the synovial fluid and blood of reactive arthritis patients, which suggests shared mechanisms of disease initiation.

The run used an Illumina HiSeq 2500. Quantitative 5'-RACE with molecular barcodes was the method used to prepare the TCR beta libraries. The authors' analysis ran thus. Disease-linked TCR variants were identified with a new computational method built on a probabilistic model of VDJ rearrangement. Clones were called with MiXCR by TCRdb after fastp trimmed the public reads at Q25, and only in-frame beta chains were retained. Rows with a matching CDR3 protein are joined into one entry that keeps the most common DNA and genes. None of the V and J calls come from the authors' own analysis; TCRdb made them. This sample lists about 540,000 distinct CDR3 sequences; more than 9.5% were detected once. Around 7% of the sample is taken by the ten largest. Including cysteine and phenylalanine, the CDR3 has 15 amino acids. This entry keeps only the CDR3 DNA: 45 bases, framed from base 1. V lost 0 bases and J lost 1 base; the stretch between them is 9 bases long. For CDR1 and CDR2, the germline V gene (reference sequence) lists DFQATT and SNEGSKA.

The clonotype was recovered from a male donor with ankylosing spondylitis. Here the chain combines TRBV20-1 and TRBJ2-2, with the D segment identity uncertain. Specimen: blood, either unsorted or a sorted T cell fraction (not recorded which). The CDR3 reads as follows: CSARDGQENTGELFF. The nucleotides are TGCAGTGCTAGAGATGGGCAGGAGAACACCGGGGAGCTGTTTTTT.